The text below deals with one T cell receptor (beta chain). The authors ran a second PCR of about 6 to 12 cycles using a sample-barcoded 5' primer and a J-beta primer mix. TCRdb re-derived calls from the 5' RACE reads in MiXCR, one entry per CDR3 protein. The sample yields 650,000 to 950,000 distinct CDR3 sequences, around 42% seen once. The data stem from a study of blood T cells in healthy people across ages. CDR3 length: 14 residues. The germline gives CDR1 DFQATT, CDR2 SNEGSKA (reference sequence). V lost 3 bases to trimming and J lost 5 bases; unmatched junction nucleotides: 6. The chain employs TRBV20-1 and TRBJ2-1, with 8 bases aligning to TRBD2. The sequenced sample consisted of blood. This receptor was obtained from a man aged 60 to 69 in good health. CDR3 nucleotides: TGCAGTGCTAGCACTAGCGGAACTAACAATGAGCAGTTCTTC. Amino acids: CSASTSGTNNEQFF.